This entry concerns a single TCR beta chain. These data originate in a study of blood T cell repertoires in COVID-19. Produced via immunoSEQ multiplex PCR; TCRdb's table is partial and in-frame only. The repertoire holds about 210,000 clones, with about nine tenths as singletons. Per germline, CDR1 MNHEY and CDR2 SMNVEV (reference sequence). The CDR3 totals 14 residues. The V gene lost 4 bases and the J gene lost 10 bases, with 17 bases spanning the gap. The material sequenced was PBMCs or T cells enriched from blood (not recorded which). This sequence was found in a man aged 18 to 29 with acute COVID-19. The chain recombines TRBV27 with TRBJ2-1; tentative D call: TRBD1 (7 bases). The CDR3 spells CASSSGTAGREQFF. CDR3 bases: TGTGCCAGCAGTTCTGGGACAGCTGGGAGGGAGCAGTTCTTC.